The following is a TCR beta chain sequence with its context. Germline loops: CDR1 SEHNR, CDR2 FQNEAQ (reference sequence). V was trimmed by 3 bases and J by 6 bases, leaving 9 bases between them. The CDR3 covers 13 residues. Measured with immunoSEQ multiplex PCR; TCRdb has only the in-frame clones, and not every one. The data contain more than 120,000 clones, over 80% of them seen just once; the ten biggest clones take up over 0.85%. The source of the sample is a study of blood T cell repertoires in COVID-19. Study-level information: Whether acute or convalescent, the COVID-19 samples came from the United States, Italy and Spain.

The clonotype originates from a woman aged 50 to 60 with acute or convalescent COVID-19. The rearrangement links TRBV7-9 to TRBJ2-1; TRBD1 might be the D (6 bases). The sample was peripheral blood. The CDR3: CASSFQGGNEQFF. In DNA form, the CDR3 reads TGTGCCAGCAGCTTTCAAGGGGGCAATGAGCAGTTCTTC.